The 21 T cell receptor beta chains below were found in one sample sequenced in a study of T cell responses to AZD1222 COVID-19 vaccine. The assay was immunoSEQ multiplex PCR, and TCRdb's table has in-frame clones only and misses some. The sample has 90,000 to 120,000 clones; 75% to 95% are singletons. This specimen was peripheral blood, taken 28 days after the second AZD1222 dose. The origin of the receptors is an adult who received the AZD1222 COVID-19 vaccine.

The CDR3 spells CASSLQGVQFF. The DNA for the CDR3 is TGTGCCAGCAGTTTACAGGGGGTGCAGTTCTTC. The genes are TRBV12-3 or TRBV12-4 and TRBJ2-1; TRBD1 matches at 7 bases. This CDR3 has 11 amino acids. V was pared by 2 bases and J by 12 bases, with 1 base of the junction left unmatched.

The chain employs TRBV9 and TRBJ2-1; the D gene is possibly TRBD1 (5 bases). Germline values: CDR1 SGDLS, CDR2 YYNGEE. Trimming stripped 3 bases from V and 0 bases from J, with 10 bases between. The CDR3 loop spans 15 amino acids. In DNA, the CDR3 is TGTGCCAGCAGCGCCAGGGTGGGCTCCTACAATGAGCAGTTCTTC. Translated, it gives CASSARVGSYNEQFF. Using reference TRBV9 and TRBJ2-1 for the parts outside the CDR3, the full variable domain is DSGVTQTPKHLITATGQRVTLRCSPRSGDLSVYWYQQSLDQGLQFLIQYYNGEERAKGNILERFSAQQFPDLHSELNLSSLELGDSALYFCASSARVGSYNEQFFGPGTRLTVL.

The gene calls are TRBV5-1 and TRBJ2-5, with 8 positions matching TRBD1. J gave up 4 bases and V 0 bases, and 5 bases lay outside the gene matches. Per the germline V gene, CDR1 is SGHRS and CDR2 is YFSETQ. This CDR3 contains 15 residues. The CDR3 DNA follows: TGCGCCAGCAGCTTGGCGCAGGGGGCGAGAGAGACCCAGTACTTC. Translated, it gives CASSLAQGARETQYF.

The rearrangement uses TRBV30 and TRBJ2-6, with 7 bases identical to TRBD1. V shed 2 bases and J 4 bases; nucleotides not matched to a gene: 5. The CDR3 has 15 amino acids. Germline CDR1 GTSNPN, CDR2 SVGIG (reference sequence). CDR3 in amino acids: CAWSRGGAGANVLTF. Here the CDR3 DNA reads TGTGCCTGGAGTAGAGGGGGCGCCGGGGCCAACGTCCTGACTTTC.

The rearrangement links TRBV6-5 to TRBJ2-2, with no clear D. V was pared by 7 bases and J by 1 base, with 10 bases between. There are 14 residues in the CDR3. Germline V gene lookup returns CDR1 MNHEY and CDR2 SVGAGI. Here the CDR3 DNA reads TGTGCCAGCAAGTTACGGAGGAACACCGGGGAGCTGTTTTTT. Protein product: CASKLRRNTGELFF.

CDR3 amino acids: CAISGGRGDTQYF. The CDR3 DNA reads TGTGCCATCAGTGGTGGGCGGGGAGATACGCAGTATTTT. The J gene is TRBJ2-3, the V gene TRBV10-3; possibly TRBD2 for D (6 bases). V was shortened by 4 bases and J by 5 bases, with 10 bases between the two germline ends. CDR3 size: 13 residues. Germline loops: CDR1 ENHRY, CDR2 SYGVKD.

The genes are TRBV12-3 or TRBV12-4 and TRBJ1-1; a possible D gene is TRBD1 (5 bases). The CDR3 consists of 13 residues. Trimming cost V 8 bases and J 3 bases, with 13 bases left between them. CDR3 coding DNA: TGTGCCAGCTTCCCTGGGGCATACACTGAAGCTTTCTTT. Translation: CASFPGAYTEAFF.

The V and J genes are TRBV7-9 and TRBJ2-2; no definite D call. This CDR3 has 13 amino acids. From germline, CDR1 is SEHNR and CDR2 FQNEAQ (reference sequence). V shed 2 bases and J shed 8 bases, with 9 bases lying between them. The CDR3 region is CASSLLFVGELFF. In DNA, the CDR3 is TGTGCCAGCAGCTTATTGTTTGTGGGGGAGCTGTTTTTT.

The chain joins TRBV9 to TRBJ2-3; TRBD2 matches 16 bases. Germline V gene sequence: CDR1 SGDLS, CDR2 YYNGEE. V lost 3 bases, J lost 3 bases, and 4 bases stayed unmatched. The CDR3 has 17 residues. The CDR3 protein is CASSGGLAGGPTDTQYF. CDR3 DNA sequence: TGTGCCAGCAGCGGGGGACTAGCGGGAGGGCCGACAGATACGCAGTATTTT. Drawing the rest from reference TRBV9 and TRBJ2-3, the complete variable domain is DSGVTQTPKHLITATGQRVTLRCSPRSGDLSVYWYQQSLDQGLQFLIQYYNGEERAKGNILERFSAQQFPDLHSELNLSSLELGDSALYFCASSGGLAGGPTDTQYFGPGTRLTVL.

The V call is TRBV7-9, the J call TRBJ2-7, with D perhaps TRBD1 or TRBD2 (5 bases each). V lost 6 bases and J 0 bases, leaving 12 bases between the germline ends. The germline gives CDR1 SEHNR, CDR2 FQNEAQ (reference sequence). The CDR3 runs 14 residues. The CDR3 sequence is CASRSSGSSYEQYF. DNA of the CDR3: TGTGCCAGCAGGTCCTCAGGGAGCTCCTACGAGCAGTACTTC. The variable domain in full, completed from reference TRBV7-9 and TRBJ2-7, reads DTGVSQNPRHKITKRGQNVTFRCDPISEHNRLYWYRQTLGQGPEFLTYFQNEAQLEKSRLLSDRFSAERPKGSFSTLEIQRTEQGDSAMYLCASRSSGSSYEQYFGPGTRLTVT.

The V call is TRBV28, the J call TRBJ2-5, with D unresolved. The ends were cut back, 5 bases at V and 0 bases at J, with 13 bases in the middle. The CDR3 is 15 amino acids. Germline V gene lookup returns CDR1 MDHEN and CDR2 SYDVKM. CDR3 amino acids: CASSPRTAYQETQYF. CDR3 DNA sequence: TGTGCCAGCAGTCCCCGGACCGCGTACCAAGAGACCCAGTACTTC. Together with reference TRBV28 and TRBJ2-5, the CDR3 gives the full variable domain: DVKVTQSSRYLVKRTGEKVFLECVQDMDHENMFWYRQDPGLGLRLIYFSYDVKMKEKGDIPEGYSVSREKKERFSLILESASTNQTSMYLCASSPRTAYQETQYFGPGTRLLVL.

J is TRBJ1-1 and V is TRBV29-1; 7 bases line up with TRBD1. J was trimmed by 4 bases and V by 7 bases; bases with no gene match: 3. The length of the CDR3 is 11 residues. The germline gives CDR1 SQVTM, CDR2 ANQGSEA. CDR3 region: CSGAGGTEAFF. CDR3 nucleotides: TGCAGCGGAGCAGGGGGCACTGAAGCTTTCTTT.

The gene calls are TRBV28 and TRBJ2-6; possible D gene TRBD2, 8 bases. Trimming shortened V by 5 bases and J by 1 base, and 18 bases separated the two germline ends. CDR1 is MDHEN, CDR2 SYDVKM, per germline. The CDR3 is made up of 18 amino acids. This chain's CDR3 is CASSMSGGTASGANVLTF. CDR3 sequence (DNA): TGTGCCAGCAGTATGTCGGGGGGGACAGCATCTGGGGCCAACGTCCTGACTTTC.

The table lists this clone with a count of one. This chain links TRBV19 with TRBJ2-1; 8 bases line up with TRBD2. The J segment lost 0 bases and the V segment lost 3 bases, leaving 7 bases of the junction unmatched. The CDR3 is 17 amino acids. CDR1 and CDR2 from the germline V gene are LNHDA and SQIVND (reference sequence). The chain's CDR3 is CASSIASGSYSYNEQFF. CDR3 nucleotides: TGTGCCAGTAGTATTGCTAGCGGGTCTTACTCCTACAATGAGCAGTTCTTC.

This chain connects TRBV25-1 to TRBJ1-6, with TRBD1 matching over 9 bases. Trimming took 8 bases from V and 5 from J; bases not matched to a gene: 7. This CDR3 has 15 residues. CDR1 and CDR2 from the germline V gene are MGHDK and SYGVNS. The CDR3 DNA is TGTGCCAGCCGAGCCGGGACAGGGAATAATTCACCCCTCCACTTT. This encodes CASRAGTGNNSPLHF.

CDR3 coding DNA: TGTGCCAGCAGCTTACAGACAGGGATTAGCAATCAGCCCCAGCATTTT. It specifies CASSLQTGISNQPQHF. V gene TRBV7-9 combines with J gene TRBJ1-5; 7 bases agree with TRBD1. The CDR3 covers 16 residues. J gave up 0 bases and V 2 bases, and 4 bases lay outside the gene matches. CDR1 and CDR2 (germline): SEHNR, FQNEAQ (reference sequence).

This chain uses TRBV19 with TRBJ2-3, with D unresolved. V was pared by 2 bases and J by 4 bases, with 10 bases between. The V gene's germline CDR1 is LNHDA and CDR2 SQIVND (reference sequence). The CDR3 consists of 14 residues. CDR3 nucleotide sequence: TGTGCCAGTAGTATACCGGGCCCCCCAGATACGCAGTATTTT. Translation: CASSIPGPPDTQYF.

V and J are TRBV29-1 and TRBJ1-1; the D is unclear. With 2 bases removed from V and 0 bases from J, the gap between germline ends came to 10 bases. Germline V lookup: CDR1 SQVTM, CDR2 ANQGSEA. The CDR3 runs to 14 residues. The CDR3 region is CSVELAGMNTEAFF. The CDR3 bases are TGCAGCGTTGAATTGGCGGGGATGAACACTGAAGCTTTCTTT.

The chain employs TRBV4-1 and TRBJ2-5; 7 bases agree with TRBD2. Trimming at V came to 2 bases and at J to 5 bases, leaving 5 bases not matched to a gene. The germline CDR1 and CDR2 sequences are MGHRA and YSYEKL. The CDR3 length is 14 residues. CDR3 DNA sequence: TGCGCCAGCAGCCAATTGACTAGCTGGGAGACCCAGTACTTC. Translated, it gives CASSQLTSWETQYF.

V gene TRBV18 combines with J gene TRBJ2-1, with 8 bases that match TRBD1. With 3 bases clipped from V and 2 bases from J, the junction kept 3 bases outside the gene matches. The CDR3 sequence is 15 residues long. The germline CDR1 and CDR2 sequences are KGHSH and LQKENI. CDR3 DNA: TGTGCCAGCTCACCCACAGGGGGAGCCTACAATGAGCAGTTCTTC. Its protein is CASSPTGGAYNEQFF.

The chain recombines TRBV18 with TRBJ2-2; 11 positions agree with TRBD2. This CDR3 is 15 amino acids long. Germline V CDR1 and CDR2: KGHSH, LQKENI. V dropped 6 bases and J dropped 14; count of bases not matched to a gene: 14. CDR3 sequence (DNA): TGTGCCAGCTCCACGGGACTAGCGGAGCCCTGGGCCCTGTTTTTT. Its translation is CASSTGLAEPWALFF. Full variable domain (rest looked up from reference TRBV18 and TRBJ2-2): NAGVMQNPRHLVRRRGQEARLRCSPMKGHSHVYWYRQLPEEGLKFMVYLQKENIIDESGMPKERFSAEFPKEGPSILRIQQVVRGDSAAYFCASSTGLAEPWALFFGEGSRLTVL.